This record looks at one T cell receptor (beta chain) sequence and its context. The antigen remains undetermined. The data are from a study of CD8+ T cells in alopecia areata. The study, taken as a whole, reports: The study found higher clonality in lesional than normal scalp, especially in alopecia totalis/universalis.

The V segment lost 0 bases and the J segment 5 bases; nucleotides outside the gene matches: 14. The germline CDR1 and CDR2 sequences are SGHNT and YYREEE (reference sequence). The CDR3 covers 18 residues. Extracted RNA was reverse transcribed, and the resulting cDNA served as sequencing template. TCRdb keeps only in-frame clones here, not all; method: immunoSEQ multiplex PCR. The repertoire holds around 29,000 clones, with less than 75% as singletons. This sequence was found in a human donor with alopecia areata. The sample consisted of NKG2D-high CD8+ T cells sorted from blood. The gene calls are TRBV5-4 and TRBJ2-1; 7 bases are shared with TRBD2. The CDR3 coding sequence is TGTGCCAGCAGCTTGGCGGTCTGGGCTAGCGGTGCCCACAATGAGCAGTTCTTC. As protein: CASSLAVWASGAHNEQFF.